The rows below give T cell receptor beta chains drawn from one sample of a study of blood T cell repertoires in COVID-19. The protocol was immunoSEQ multiplex PCR, while the TCRdb copy is restricted to in-frame clones and leaves out a portion. The sample contains around 200,000 clones, approximately 90% of which appear only once. Sequencing was done on a sample of peripheral blood. The receptors derive from a woman younger than 35 who had recovered from COVID-19. CDR3s include the opening cysteine and the closing phenylalanine or tryptophan. D genes are given only for firm matches. Where a row states a size, it is once, few, many or the class of an expanded clone; other rows omit it.

>TRBJ2-1|.|.|TRBV18|13
CASSLIIYNEQFF
TGTGCCAGCTCACTAATAATCTACAATGAGCAGTTCTTC
>TRBJ2-7|.|.|TRBV6-6|16
CASSYSIAQGHGEQYF
TGTGCCAGCAGTTACTCGATAGCCCAGGGGCATGGCGAGCAGTACTTC
>TRBJ2-7|.|TRBD1|TRBV4-3|15
CASSQEDRGTYEQYF
TGCGCCAGCAGCCAAGAGGACAGGGGAACCTACGAGCAGTACTTC
>TRBJ1-1|.|TRBD1|TRBV29-1|13
CSVVLRGRTEAFF
TGCAGCGTTGTCCTCAGGGGGCGCACTGAAGCTTTCTTT
>TRBJ2-1|.|TRBD2|TRBV7-9|15
CASSLLAGGQNEQFF
TGTGCCAGCAGCTTACTAGCGGGAGGGCAAAATGAGCAGTTCTTC
>TRBJ1-1|.|.|TRBV5-5|15
CASSPRGGLNTEAFF
TGTGCCAGCAGCCCGCGTGGGGGGTTGAACACTGAAGCTTTCTTT
>TRBJ2-7|.|TRBD2|TRBV10-2|13
CASSGEGSREQYF
TGCGCCAGCAGTGGGGAGGGCTCCCGAGAGCAGTACTTC
>TRBJ2-7|.|TRBD2|TRBV12-3/TRBV12-4|13
CASGIQRGYEQYF
TGTGCCAGCGGGATCCAGCGGGGTTACGAGCAGTACTTC
>TRBJ2-7|.|.|TRBV20-1|11
CSADGTYEQYF
TGCAGTGCGGACGGGACTTACGAGCAGTACTTC
>TRBJ1-2|.|.|TRBV9|15
CASSVPGLSNYGYTF
TGTGCCAGCAGCGTCCCAGGACTGTCAAACTATGGCTACACCTTC
>TRBJ2-5|.|TRBD2|TRBV5-5|14
CASSLDLAVETQYF
TGTGCCAGCAGCTTGGATCTAGCGGTAGAGACCCAGTACTTC
>TRBJ2-3|.|TRBD2|TRBV14|17
CASSRGLAGGWTDTQYF
TGTGCCAGCAGCCGGGGCCTAGCGGGAGGTTGGACAGATACGCAGTATTTT
>TRBJ1-2|.|TRBD1|TRBV5-1|13
CASSPGTAYGYTF
TGCGCCAGCAGCCCGGGGACAGCATATGGCTACACCTTC
>TRBJ2-1|.|.|TRBV29-1|11
CSTQIGVGQFF
TGCAGCACCCAAATCGGGGTAGGGCAGTTCTTC
>TRBJ2-3|.|.|TRBV5-6|15
CASSLDLDRADTQYF
TGTGCCAGCAGCTTAGACCTTGATCGGGCAGATACGCAGTATTTT
>TRBJ2-2|.|.|TRBV7-2|17
CASSPEPDFMVTGELFF
TGTGCCAGCAGCCCCGAACCGGACTTTATGGTGACCGGGGAGCTGTTTTTT
>TRBJ2-7|once|TRBD1|TRBV19|13
CASSIKTGGEQYF
TGTGCCAGTAGTATTAAGACAGGGGGCGAGCAGTACTTC
>TRBJ1-3|once|.|TRBV6-2/TRBV6-3|14
CASSWSRSGNTIYF
TGTGCCAGCAGTTGGTCCAGGTCTGGAAACACCATATATTTT
>TRBJ2-1|once|.|TRBV11-3|17
CASSSHLVLQWANEQFF
TGTGCCAGCAGCTCCCACCTCGTTTTGCAGTGGGCCAATGAGCAGTTCTTC
>TRBJ1-1|few|.|TRBV25-1|12
CASTSWGAEAFF
TGTGCCAGCACCTCTTGGGGAGCTGAAGCTTTCTTT
>TRBJ2-2|.|.|TRBV6-6|11
CASSPGGELFF
TGTGCCAGCAGTCCCGGGGGGGAGCTGTTTTTT
>TRBJ2-3|.|TRBD2|TRBV10-3|16
CAIRSTSGGTTDTQYF
TGTGCCATCAGATCGACTAGCGGAGGGACCACAGATACGCAGTATTTT
>TRBJ1-1|.|.|TRBV16|13
CASSQSMAGEAFF
TGTGCCAGCAGCCAATCGATGGCAGGTGAAGCTTTCTTT
>TRBJ1-1|.|.|TRBV5-4|13
CACSYRAGTEAFF
TGTGCCTGTTCTTACAGGGCGGGCACTGAAGCTTTCTTT
>TRBJ2-1|.|.|TRBV19|18
CASSIDHRLGAWHNEQFF
TGTGCCAGTAGTATAGACCATAGGTTAGGAGCGTGGCACAATGAGCAGTTCTTC
>TRBJ2-1|few|TRBD2|TRBV27|16
CASSSLTSGRAFEQFF
TGTGCCAGCAGTTCACTGACTAGCGGGAGGGCCTTTGAGCAGTTCTTC
>TRBJ2-3|.|.|TRBV4-3|13
CASSQVAGDTQYF
TGCGCCAGCAGCCAAGTGGCAGGAGATACGCAGTATTTT
>TRBJ1-5|.|TRBD1|TRBV5-8|15
CASSPGQGAYQPQHF
TGTGCCAGCAGCCCCGGACAGGGGGCGTATCAGCCCCAGCATTTT
>TRBJ1-2|.|.|TRBV6-5|13
CASSYGGNYGYTF
TGTGCCAGCAGTTACGGGGGGAACTATGGCTACACCTTC
>TRBJ2-1|.|.|TRBV7-2|17
CASSSGIIADTYNEQFF
TGTGCCAGCAGCTCCGGGATAATAGCGGATACCTACAATGAGCAGTTCTTC
>TRBJ1-5|.|.|TRBV30|14
CAWSVRVESQPQHF
TGTGCCTGGAGTGTACGCGTCGAGAGTCAGCCCCAGCATTTT
>TRBJ2-5|.|TRBD1|TRBV5-6|14
CASSSQGWWETQYF
TGTGCCAGCAGTTCACAGGGGTGGTGGGAGACCCAGTACTTC
>TRBJ2-3|.|.|TRBV29-1|12
CSALTGTDTQYF
TGCAGCGCCTTGACAGGCACAGATACGCAGTATTTT
>TRBJ2-2|.|.|TRBV4-3|18
CASSQDSREGIYTGELFF
TGCGCCAGCAGCCAAGATTCCCGAGAGGGCATCTACACCGGGGAGCTGTTTTTT
>TRBJ1-1|.|TRBD1|TRBV12-3/TRBV12-4|13
CASIPQGASEAFF
TGTGCCAGCATCCCACAGGGGGCTTCTGAAGCTTTCTTT
>TRBJ2-3|.|.|TRBV15|13
CATSRASTDTQYF
TGTGCCACCAGCAGGGCTAGCACAGATACGCAGTATTTT
>TRBJ2-7|.|.|TRBV20-1|13
CSASRRGPSEQYF
TGCAGTGCTAGTCGGAGGGGCCCCTCGGAGCAGTACTTC
>TRBJ2-7|.|TRBD1|TRBV27|13
CASSDEQGDEQYF
TGTGCCAGCAGTGATGAACAGGGGGACGAGCAGTACTTC
>TRBJ2-7|.|TRBD1|TRBV9|14
CASSVLGQGDEQYF
TGTGCCAGCAGCGTACTAGGACAGGGGGACGAGCAGTACTTC
>TRBJ2-5|.|TRBD1|TRBV4-2|14
CASSQGDSQETQYF
TGTGCCAGCAGCCAAGGGGACAGCCAAGAGACCCAGTACTTC
>TRBJ1-6|.|TRBD1|TRBV19|16
CASRPRQGSSHSPLHF
TGTGCCAGTAGACCCAGACAGGGGTCGTCGCATTCACCCCTCCACTTT
>TRBJ1-1|few|.|TRBV7-2|14
CASSPVPPGVRAFF
TGTGCCAGCAGCCCTGTACCTCCCGGGGTCCGAGCTTTCTTT
>TRBJ1-1|.|.|TRBV20-1|11
CSARRQMEAFF
TGCAGTGCTAGAAGACAGATGGAGGCTTTCTTT
>TRBJ2-5|.|.|TRBV12-3/TRBV12-4|13
CASSLRLLGTQYF
TGTGCCAGCAGTTTACGACTCCTGGGGACCCAGTACTTC
>TRBJ2-5|.|.|TRBV27|15
CASSLSWGLGETQYF
TGTGCCAGCAGTTTATCTTGGGGGCTGGGGGAGACCCAGTACTTC
>TRBJ2-5|.|TRBD2|TRBV4-3|19
CASSQEGWGLAGIQETQYF
TGCGCCAGCAGCCAAGAAGGATGGGGACTAGCGGGGATACAAGAGACCCAGTACTTC
>TRBJ1-4|.|TRBD1|TRBV24-1|18
CATSDGGQGPPGNEKLFF
TGTGCCACCAGTGATGGGGGACAGGGGCCTCCCGGTAATGAAAAACTGTTTTTT
>TRBJ1-1|.|.|TRBV21-1|12
CASRTVCTEAFF
TGTGCCAGCAGGACAGTTTGCACTGAAGCTTTCTTT